This T cell receptor beta chain was identified during a study of regulatory T cells in long-lasting Graves disease. A few counts support this clonotype. The antigen is not known. The length of the CDR3 is 13 residues. The germline V gene encodes CDR1 DFQATT and CDR2 SNEGSKA (reference sequence). V lost 1 base and J lost 4, with 7 bases in between. Time point meaning: newly diagnosed GD, antithyroid drugs for less than 3 months. The TCR library was made from RNA that had been extracted from PBMCs in TRIzol. Patients were enrolled at an endocrinology department in Xi'an, China. Investigators prepared the TCR beta libraries by applying iRepertoire HTBI primers and Arm-PCR of CDR3 regions. TCRdb reprocessed the multiplex PCR reads via MiXCR and lists one record per CDR3 protein. Found here are a few hundred thousand distinct CDR3 sequences, approximately 16% of them singletons; the top ten hold roughly 7.7%.

Study-level points and caveats: Samples came from peripheral blood alone, without thyroid tissue.

These sequences were also reported in another study, on T cells in Graves' hyperthyroidism and ophthalmopathy. From that study: Hyperthyroidism of Graves' type that showed no ophthalmopathy progression within 18 months was stable. The hyperthyroidism patients had all been newly diagnosed, and their disease duration was under 2 months. Their ages ranged from 18 to 65 years.

The genes are TRBV20-1 and TRBJ2-2; perhaps TRBD1 as D (6 bases). Here the sequenced sample was peripheral blood mononuclear cells (PBMCs), taken at new diagnosis, from a patient treated with antithyroid drugs. The clonotype was recovered from a woman in her thirties or forties with Graves disease. The CDR3 spells CSARAGATGELFF. In DNA form, the CDR3 reads TGCAGTGCTAGAGCAGGGGCCACCGGGGAGCTGTTTTTT.